Following are 29 T cell receptor beta chains from one sample sequenced in a study of blood T cell repertoires in COVID-19. The method was immunoSEQ multiplex PCR; TCRdb's version includes in-frame clones alone and lacks a portion of them. The sample has nearly 200,000 clones; about four fifths are singletons. The sample was PBMCs or T cells enriched from blood (not recorded which). Receptors were obtained from a man aged 35 to 55 who had recovered from COVID-19.

The chain is built from TRBV2 and TRBJ2-7, with D uncertain. Germline loops: CDR1 SNHLY, CDR2 FYNNEI. The CDR3 consists of 14 residues. The germline V and J ends were trimmed by 7 bases and 5 bases, with 18 bases remaining between them. The chain's CDR3 is CASMTGLRLHEQYF. Here the CDR3 DNA reads TGTGCCAGCATGACGGGTTTGAGGCTCCACGAGCAGTACTTC.

V gene TRBV6-6 combines with J gene TRBJ1-2, with 7 bases matching TRBD1. Germline V gene lookup returns CDR1 MNHNY and CDR2 SVGAGI (reference sequence). The CDR3 runs to 14 residues. The V gene end was trimmed by 4 bases and the J gene end by 0 bases; junction bases not matched to a gene: 2. CDR3 residues: CASSSQGANYGYTF. In DNA, the CDR3 is TGTGCCAGCAGTTCCCAGGGGGCTAACTATGGCTACACCTTC.

The J gene is TRBJ1-2, the V gene TRBV19, with 10 nucleotides matching TRBD1. The CDR3 loop spans 16 amino acids. J lost 8 bases, V lost 3 bases, and 12 bases had no gene match. Per the germline V gene, CDR1 is LNHDA and CDR2 is SQIVND (reference sequence). CDR3 sequence reads: CASSIYLAGTGEGYTF. In DNA form, the CDR3 reads TGTGCCAGTAGTATTTATTTGGCAGGGACAGGGGAAGGCTACACCTTC. Drawing the rest from reference TRBV19 and TRBJ1-2, the complete variable domain is DGGITQSPKYLFRKEGQNVTLSCEQNLNHDAMYWYRQDPGQGLRLIYYSQIVNDFQKGDIAEGYSVSREKKESFPLTVTSAQKNPTAFYLCASSIYLAGTGEGYTFGSGTRLTVV.

The rearrangement links TRBV3-1 (or the pseudogene TRBV3-2) to TRBJ2-1, with D maybe TRBD2 (6 bases). V gave up 2 bases and J gave up 2 bases, with 13 bases separating them. The CDR3 consists of 16 residues. Germline values: CDR1 LGHDT, CDR2 YNNKEL (reference sequence). The CDR3 nucleotides read TGTGCCAGCAGCCAATCGGTGACTAGGGCCTACAATGAGCAGTTCTTC. Its translation: CASSQSVTRAYNEQFF.

CDR3 coding DNA: TGCAGCGTACTGACAGGGGTGGGTAACTATGGCTACACCTTC. Its translation is CSVLTGVGNYGYTF. The rearrangement joins TRBV29-1 to TRBJ1-2; TRBD1 matches 8 bases. Germline-derived CDR1 and CDR2 are SQVTM and ANQGSEA. CDR3 length: 14 residues. With 6 bases clipped from V and 1 base from J, the junction kept 7 bases outside the gene matches.

V is TRBV14 and J is TRBJ1-3; D gene ambiguous. Trimming removed 3 bases from V and 1 base from J, with 13 bases in between. The CDR3 loop spans 16 amino acids. The V gene's germline CDR1 is SGHDN and CDR2 FVKESK. CDR3 region: CASSQLPGLSGNTIYF. CDR3 DNA sequence: TGTGCCAGCAGCCAGCTACCCGGTTTATCTGGAAACACCATATATTTT.

This sequence joins TRBV5-1 and TRBJ1-4; D is ambiguous. From germline, CDR1 is SGHRS and CDR2 YFSETQ. Trimming stripped 1 base from V and 8 bases from J, with 9 bases between. The CDR3 is 13 residues long. CDR3 DNA sequence: TGCGCCAGCAGCTTGTCCTTGCGGGAAAAACTGTTTTTT. It translates to CASSLSLREKLFF.

The CDR3 DNA reads as TGTGCCAGCAGTTTACGCAGGGCAAATAGCAATCAGCCCCAGCATTTT. Amino acid sequence: CASSLRRANSNQPQHF. The chain couples TRBV27 to TRBJ1-5, with D possibly being TRBD1 (5 bases). Germline V gives CDR1 MNHEY, CDR2 SMNVEV (reference sequence). The CDR3 contains 16 residues. The germline V and J ends were trimmed by 2 bases and 0 bases, with 11 bases remaining between them.

The chain employs TRBV18 and TRBJ1-3, with D unresolved. This CDR3 has 16 amino acids. V was trimmed by 2 bases and J by 0 bases, leaving 11 bases between them. CDR1 is KGHSH, CDR2 LQKENI, per germline. The chain's CDR3 is CASSPAALSSGNTIYF. CDR3 DNA: TGTGCCAGCTCACCAGCCGCCCTTAGCTCTGGAAACACCATATATTTT.

This chain connects TRBV28 to TRBJ1-5; TRBD1 aligns across 7 bases. CDR3 size: 15 residues. Germline V lookup: CDR1 MDHEN, CDR2 SYDVKM. Losses at the gene ends were 2 bases for V and 9 bases for J; bases not matched to a gene: 10. As DNA, the CDR3 is TGTGCCAGCAGTTTAGGAGGACAGGACCGACGGCCCCAGCATTTT. The encoded protein is CASSLGGQDRRPQHF.

Only a few counts were recorded for this clone. The V gene is TRBV7-8, the J gene TRBJ1-4, with a possible D match to TRBD1 (5 bases). Trimming left V 5 bases short and J 3 bases short, with 16 bases between. Germline CDR1 reads SGHVS; CDR2 reads FQNEAQ. The CDR3 loop spans 16 amino acids. The CDR3 DNA follows: TGTGCCAGCAGCCCCCAGGGCAGGGTGGCTAATGAAAAACTGTTTTTT. Translating it yields CASSPQGRVANEKLFF.

V is TRBV5-6 and J is TRBJ1-2, with TRBD1 matching over 10 bases. CDR1 is SGHDT, CDR2 YYEEEE, per germline. V lost 4 bases, J lost 7 bases, and 7 bases stayed unmatched. The CDR3 sequence is 14 residues long. The CDR3 sequence is CASSPDRGQGGYTF. The CDR3 DNA sequence: TGTGCCAGCAGCCCCGACAGGGGGCAAGGTGGCTACACCTTC.

CDR3 DNA: TGTGCCAGCTCACCATTGGACAGGGTCCATGGCTACACCTTC. This encodes CASSPLDRVHGYTF. The chain links TRBV18 to TRBJ1-2; the match to TRBD1 covers 8 bases. The length of the CDR3 is 14 residues. Trimming removed 2 bases from V and 6 bases from J; junction bases left unmatched: 5. Germline loops: CDR1 KGHSH, CDR2 LQKENI.

The chain is built from TRBV11-1 and TRBJ2-5; D is unclear. This CDR3 contains 13 residues. Deletions cut 1 base from V and 5 bases from J, with 8 bases between. Germline CDR1 is SGHAT and CDR2 is FQDESV (reference sequence). CDR3 nucleotide sequence: TGTGCCAGCAGCTTAGGGCTTTCGGAGACCCAGTACTTC. Its protein is CASSLGLSETQYF.

The gene calls are TRBV2 and TRBJ1-1; D remains unclear. Germline values: CDR1 SNHLY, CDR2 FYNNEI. The CDR3 contains 14 residues. The V end lost 5 bases, the J end lost 3 bases, and 13 bases lay between the germline ends. CDR3: CASSRGFRDTEAFF. The CDR3 DNA is TGTGCCAGCAGTCGGGGTTTTCGGGACACTGAAGCTTTCTTT.

The chain links TRBV19 to TRBJ1-2, with a weak D call TRBD1 (6 bases). CDR1 and CDR2 from the germline V gene are LNHDA and SQIVND (reference sequence). The CDR3 covers 14 residues. Trimming took 5 bases from V and 4 from J, leaving 14 bases between them. Here the CDR3 DNA reads TGTGCCAGTAGTCCTCGGACAGTGCTCTATGGCTACACCTTC. Its protein product is CASSPRTVLYGYTF.

The chain is built from TRBV10-3 and TRBJ1-2; 7 bases line up with TRBD1. The J segment lost 8 bases and the V segment lost 11 bases, leaving 11 bases of the junction unmatched. CDR1 is ENHRY, CDR2 SYGVKD, per germline. The CDR3 loop spans 12 amino acids. The CDR3 is CAGGGTGDGYTF. The CDR3 coding sequence is TGTGCCGGAGGGGGCACAGGGGACGGCTACACCTTC.

The rearrangement uses TRBV9 and TRBJ1-1, with a tentative D call TRBD1 (6 bases). Germline V CDR1 and CDR2: SGDLS, YYNGEE. V was pared by 6 bases and J by 7 bases, with 16 bases between. The CDR3 is 13 residues long. CDR3: CASTPPDSYEAFF. DNA for the CDR3: TGTGCCAGCACCCCTCCGGACAGCTATGAAGCTTTCTTT.

The chain links TRBV5-6 to TRBJ1-6; no clear D. The CDR3 totals 14 residues. Trimming stripped 0 bases from V and 6 bases from J, with 7 bases between. Germline V gene sequence: CDR1 SGHDT, CDR2 YYEEEE. The CDR3 DNA follows: TGTGCCAGCAGCTTGGTGACTCCTAATTCACCCCTCCACTTT. This sequence encodes CASSLVTPNSPLHF.

This clone was detected only once. The chain couples TRBV12-3 or TRBV12-4 to TRBJ1-1; D might be TRBD1 (6 bases). V was clipped by 5 bases and J by 1 base, with 8 bases between them. The CDR3 is made up of 13 amino acids. As DNA, the CDR3 is TGTGCCAGCAGTACGACAGGGAACACTGAAGCTTTCTTT. This sequence encodes CASSTTGNTEAFF.

V is TRBV7-2 and J is TRBJ1-1; a possible D gene is TRBD1 (6 bases). Trimming removed 4 bases at V and 7 bases at J, with 16 bases between. CDR3 length equals 14 residues. The V gene's germline CDR1 is SGHTA and CDR2 FQGNSA. This CDR3 reads CASSSQGRLGEAFF. CDR3 bases: TGTGCCAGCAGCTCACAGGGCCGATTGGGTGAAGCTTTCTTT.

This chain connects TRBV5-1 to TRBJ1-2; TRBD1 matches 8 bases. Germline lookup yields CDR1 SGHRS and CDR2 YFSETQ. With V trimmed by 4 bases and J by 10 bases, 12 bases remained unmatched. The CDR3 length is 14 residues. CDR3: CASSPTGQGPYYTF. Written as DNA, the CDR3 is TGCGCCAGCAGCCCAACAGGACAGGGACCATACTACACCTTC.

This chain joins TRBV14 and TRBJ2-3; 10 positions match TRBD2. V gave up 6 bases and J gave up 2 bases; unmatched junction bases: 11. Germline loops: CDR1 SGHDN, CDR2 FVKESK. There are 17 residues in the CDR3. This CDR3 is CASSRSQRGGHTDTQYF. CDR3 nucleotides: TGTGCCAGCAGTCGTTCACAGCGGGGGGGCCACACAGATACGCAGTATTTT.

The chain joins TRBV29-1 to TRBJ1-2, with 7 bases aligning to TRBD1. V lost 4 bases to trimming and J lost 7 bases; unmatched junction nucleotides: 3. The length of the CDR3 is 11 residues. From germline, CDR1 is SQVTM and CDR2 ANQGSEA. The CDR3, as DNA: TGCAGCGTTGCGGGGACAGTTGGCTACACCTTC. It is translated as CSVAGTVGYTF.

CDR3 bases: TGTGCCAGCAGGGTCGCGGGACTCCCGGACGGGGAGCTGTTTTTT. Translating it yields CASRVAGLPDGELFF. The chain recombines TRBV27 with TRBJ2-2, with D possibly being TRBD2 (6 bases). CDR1 is MNHEY, CDR2 SMNVEV, per germline (reference sequence). This CDR3 region has 15 residues. Trimming shortened V by 6 bases and J by 7 bases, and 18 bases separated the two germline ends.

The V and J genes are TRBV4-1 and TRBJ1-4; no definite D call. V was cut by 0 bases and J by 7 bases, with 15 bases left in between. CDR3 length: 16 residues. In germline, CDR1 is MGHRA, CDR2 YSYEKL. The CDR3 region is CASSQDVGRESEKLFF. The DNA of the CDR3 is TGCGCCAGCAGCCAAGACGTCGGACGGGAGAGTGAAAAACTGTTTTTT.

The chain is built from TRBV11-2 and TRBJ1-1; possibly TRBD1 for D (5 bases). Between the trimmed V and J ends, which lost 7 bases and 1 base, there was a span of 13 bases. CDR1 SGHAT and CDR2 FQNNGV come from the germline V gene. The CDR3 extends over 14 amino acids. Written as DNA, the CDR3 is TGTGCCAGCACCAATCGGGGGACGAACACTGAAGCTTTCTTT. It is translated as CASTNRGTNTEAFF.

The V gene is TRBV3-1 (or the pseudogene TRBV3-2), the J gene TRBJ2-3, with a tentative D call TRBD1 (6 bases). CDR1 is LGHDT, CDR2 YNNKEL, per germline (reference sequence). Trimming left V 8 bases short and J 4 bases short, with 22 bases between. The CDR3 sequence is 16 residues long. CDR3 in DNA: TGTGCCAGCCAAAACAGGGTATCGGGCGCTCCAGATACGCAGTATTTT. Amino acids: CASQNRVSGAPDTQYF.

This chain connects TRBV5-6 to TRBJ2-1; 14 nucleotides align to TRBD2. The germline V gene has CDR1 SGHDT and CDR2 YYEEEE. The CDR3 extends over 17 amino acids. With V trimmed by 3 bases and J by 3 bases, 5 bases remained unmatched. CDR3 bases: TGTGCCAGCAGCTGGGGGACTAGCGGGGGTCTCTACAATGAGCAGTTCTTC. Protein: CASSWGTSGGLYNEQFF. Based on the CDR3 plus reference TRBV5-6 and TRBJ2-1, the full variable domain is DAGVTQSPTHLIKTRGQQVTLRCSPKSGHDTVSWYQQALGQGPQFIFQYYEEEERQRGNFPDRFSGHQFPNYSSELNVNALLLGDSALYLCASSWGTSGGLYNEQFFGPGTRLTVL.